This T cell receptor beta chain was sequenced for a study of cytomegalovirus exposure and HLA in healthy donors. Details on this clone: Its antigen is undetermined.

V lost 2 bases, J lost 10 bases, and 8 bases stayed unmatched. The germline V gene encodes CDR1 ENHRY and CDR2 SYGVKD. This CDR3 has 14 residues. Sequencing used immunoSEQ multiplex PCR; TCRdb keeps in-frame clones, though not all of them. Of 140,000 to 150,000 clones listed, 94% are singletons. Study-wide results and caveats: A few chains tied to CMV proved CMV antigen-specific in vitro. TCR sequences were mostly rare, though some public TCRs occurred in many donors. The classifier was said to identify cytomegalovirus status with high specificity and sensitivity. Cytomegalovirus-associated TCR beta chains were listed, numbering some 170.

V is TRBV10-3 and J is TRBJ2-1; 7 positions match TRBD2. Sequencing input: PBMCs. This clonotype was sampled from a man between 18 and 29 years old in good health and CMV-seropositive. CDR3 bases: TGTGCCATCAGTGAGCTAGCGGTTGACAGCGAGCAGTTCTTC. It is translated as CAISELAVDSEQFF.